These T cell receptor beta chains were read from a single sample in a study of identical twins. Using its own MiXCR run on the 5' RACE reads, TCRdb lists one record per CDR3 protein. The sample contains 1.5 million to 2 million distinct CDR3 sequences, more than 30% of which appear only once. The sequenced sample consisted of cord blood. The source of these receptors is a newborn girl in good health. The CDR3 runs from the conserved cysteine through the conserved F or W. The D gene is left open where the match is weak. Size is stated for part of the rows, as once, few or many counts, or as a class when the clone is expanded.

abundance: -
v_gene: TRBV13
d_gene: -
j_gene: TRBJ2-3
CDR3aa: CASSAGTAGFMADTQYF
CDR3nt: TGTGCCAGCAGCGCCGGGACTGCTGGTTTCATGGCAGATACGCAGTATTTT

abundance: few
v_gene: TRBV20-1
d_gene: TRBD2
j_gene: TRBJ2-7
CDR3aa: CSARVSGGRGTYEQYF
CDR3nt: TGCAGTGCTAGAGTGTCGGGGGGGCGCGGCACCTACGAGCAGTACTTC

abundance: few
v_gene: TRBV2
d_gene: -
j_gene: TRBJ2-4
CDR3aa: CASRENIQYF
CDR3nt: TGTGCCAGCAGGGAAAACATTCAGTACTTC

abundance: -
v_gene: TRBV5-6
d_gene: -
j_gene: TRBJ1-2
CDR3aa: CASSLGEVYGYTF
CDR3nt: TGTGCCAGCAGCTTAGGGGAGGTCTATGGCTACACCTTC

abundance: -
v_gene: TRBV7-2
d_gene: -
j_gene: TRBJ1-5
CDR3aa: CASSLYGRNQPQHF
CDR3nt: TGTGCCAGCAGCTTATATGGCAGAAATCAGCCCCAGCATTTT

abundance: few
v_gene: TRBV28
d_gene: TRBD2
j_gene: TRBJ2-7
CDR3aa: CASSSILVLAARNEQYF
CDR3nt: TGTGCCAGCAGTTCCATCCTCGTCCTAGCGGCCCGGAACGAGCAGTACTTC

abundance: -
v_gene: TRBV4-2
d_gene: -
j_gene: TRBJ2-2
CDR3aa: CASSQDRAGALNTGELFF
CDR3nt: TGTGCCAGCAGCCAAGATAGGGCGGGGGCCCTGAACACCGGGGAGCTGTTTTTT

abundance: -
v_gene: TRBV10-3
d_gene: TRBD1
j_gene: TRBJ2-2
CDR3aa: CAISGGQGLLRELFF
CDR3nt: TGTGCCATCAGTGGGGGACAGGGCCTACTCCGGGAGCTGTTTTTT

abundance: -
v_gene: TRBV27
d_gene: TRBD1
j_gene: TRBJ2-1
CDR3aa: CASSSRPDRVPYNEQFF
CDR3nt: TGTGCCAGCAGTTCCCGCCCGGACAGGGTGCCCTACAATGAGCAGTTCTTC

abundance: few
v_gene: TRBV29-1
d_gene: -
j_gene: TRBJ2-7
CDR3aa: CSVVSLPGEQYF
CDR3nt: TGCAGCGTTGTATCACTGCCGGGGGAGCAGTACTTC